One sample yielded the 26 T cell receptor beta chains listed below, sequenced in a study of graft-versus-host responses after intestinal transplantation. This table comes from immunoSEQ multiplex PCR, and its TCRdb copy is limited to in-frame clones, with some not included. Here the sample spans approximately 82,000 clones, around 91% being singletons. What these receptors recognize is not known. Specimen: unstimulated CD4+ T cells sorted from spleen or lymph node cells, collected before intestinal transplant. Source of these receptors: a human donor who received an intestinal transplant.

This clone was recorded only once. The rearrangement uses TRBV27 and TRBJ2-7, with D perhaps matching TRBD1 (5 bases). Germline assignment: CDR1 MNHEY and CDR2 SMNVEV (reference sequence). The V end lost 3 bases, the J end lost 12 bases, and 15 bases lay between the germline ends. The CDR3 contains 12 residues. The CDR3 DNA reads as TGTGCCAGCAGTTTCCGATCCGGACAAACGTACTTC. Encoded protein: CASSFRSGQTYF.

The chain has TRBV5-8 and TRBJ2-7; 9 positions agree with TRBD1. Trimming at V came to 2 bases and at J to 6 bases, leaving 12 bases not matched to a gene. The CDR3 spans 16 residues. Germline V gene data show CDR1 as SGHTS and CDR2 as YDEGEE. The DNA for the CDR3 is TGTGCCAGCAGCTTCGGGACAGGGATCGGGTTCGGCGAGCAGTACTTC. Amino acid sequence: CASSFGTGIGFGEQYF.

The V gene is TRBV7-2, the J gene TRBJ1-1; tentatively, D is TRBD1 (5 bases). The CDR3 totals 14 residues. The germline V gene has CDR1 SGHTA and CDR2 FQGNSA. V was pared by 5 bases and J by 1 base, with 11 bases between. The CDR3 DNA reads as TGTGCCAGCAGCGCGTTAACAGGGAACACTGAAGCTTTCTTT. Residues: CASSALTGNTEAFF.

The rearrangement links TRBV18 to TRBJ1-1; no clear D. CDR1 is KGHSH, CDR2 LQKENI, per germline. The CDR3 extends over 13 amino acids. Trimming removed 6 bases at V and 2 bases at J, with 10 bases between. DNA of the CDR3: TGTGCCAGCTCGCCCACTCCCAACACTGAAGCTTTCTTT. Its translation: CASSPTPNTEAFF.

The V gene is TRBV7-2, the J gene TRBJ2-1; D is undetermined. V lost 6 bases to trimming and J lost 6 bases, with 9 bases between them. Germline CDR1 SGHTA, CDR2 FQGNSA. The CDR3 totals 12 residues. CDR3 DNA: TGTGCCAGCAGTCGTTTTAGCAATGAGCAGTTCTTC. This sequence encodes CASSRFSNEQFF.

The V gene is TRBV2, the J gene TRBJ2-2; the D gene is possibly TRBD1 (6 bases). CDR1 SNHLY and CDR2 FYNNEI come from the germline V gene. The V and J ends lost 6 bases and 5 bases respectively, with 13 bases between them. This CDR3 comprises 14 residues. CDR3 sequence reads: CASRPTGLTGELFF. CDR3 DNA sequence: TGTGCCAGCAGGCCCACAGGGTTGACCGGGGAGCTGTTTTTT.

The chain uses TRBV6-5 and TRBJ1-2, with 9 bases identical to TRBD1. V was pared by 6 bases and J by 2 bases, with 7 bases of the junction left unmatched. The germline gives CDR1 MNHEY, CDR2 SVGAGI. CDR3 length: 15 amino acids. Here the CDR3 DNA reads TGTGCCAGCAGAGGGACCGGGACAGGGAACTATGGCTACACCTTC. Its protein is CASRGTGTGNYGYTF.

The gene calls are TRBV5-6 and TRBJ1-2; D unclear. The CDR3 is 14 residues long. Germline V gene sequence: CDR1 SGHDT, CDR2 YYEEEE. V lost 0 bases, J lost 0 bases, and 6 bases lay in between. The CDR3: CASSLELTNYGYTF. DNA for the CDR3: TGTGCCAGCAGCTTGGAATTAACTAACTATGGCTACACCTTC. Supplemented by reference TRBV5-6 and TRBJ1-2, the full variable domain reads DAGVTQSPTHLIKTRGQQVTLRCSPKSGHDTVSWYQQALGQGPQFIFQYYEEEERQRGNFPDRFSGHQFPNYSSELNVNALLLGDSALYLCASSLELTNYGYTFGSGTRLTVV.

CDR3 protein: CASSLGRAWNEQFF. In DNA form, the CDR3 reads TGTGCCAGCAGCTTAGGCAGGGCATGGAATGAGCAGTTCTTC. V gene TRBV7-2 combines with J gene TRBJ2-1; D perhaps matches TRBD1 (5 bases). The CDR3 has 14 residues. Germline CDR1 SGHTA, CDR2 FQGNSA. Trimming removed 1 base from V and 7 bases from J, with 11 bases in between.

This clone has just a few counts. The chain joins TRBV5-6 to TRBJ1-4; 8 nucleotides line up with TRBD1. V lost 4 bases to trimming and J lost 5 bases; unmatched junction nucleotides: 10. The germline V gene has CDR1 SGHDT and CDR2 YYEEEE. The CDR3 covers 16 residues. CDR3 residues: CASSKRTGIRNEKLFF. The CDR3 DNA sequence: TGTGCCAGCAGCAAGAGGACAGGGATCAGGAATGAAAAACTGTTTTTT.

The chain links TRBV6-5 to TRBJ1-4; D is undetermined. There are 13 residues in the CDR3. Germline CDR1 is MNHEY and CDR2 is SVGAGI. Trimming removed 6 bases from V and 6 bases from J, with 11 bases in between. The CDR3 coding sequence is TGTGCCAGCAGCTACGTCCCCGATGAAAAACTGTTTTTT. It specifies CASSYVPDEKLFF.

J is TRBJ1-1 and V is TRBV27, with D possibly TRBD1 on 6 matching bases. V lost 3 bases, J lost 4 bases, and 18 bases lay in between. The CDR3 length is 16 residues. Germline CDR1 MNHEY, CDR2 SMNVEV (reference sequence). CDR3 sequence (DNA): TGTGCCAGCAGTTTTCTAAAACTAAACAGGGCCACTGAAGCTTTCTTT. Its protein is CASSFLKLNRATEAFF.

The chain combines TRBV30 with TRBJ1-2, with D unresolved. Germline CDR1 GTSNPN, CDR2 SVGIG (reference sequence). V gave up 6 bases and J gave up 1 base, with 12 bases separating them. This CDR3 has 13 amino acids. The CDR3 nucleotides are TGTGCCTGCCTCCCCACAGTTAACTATGGCTACACCTTC. Translated: CACLPTVNYGYTF.

This clone was picked up a small number of times. This chain joins TRBV10-1 and TRBJ2-7; the D gene is possibly TRBD2 (6 bases). Germline assignment: CDR1 WNHNN and CDR2 SYGVQD (reference sequence). Trimming removed 6 bases at V and 6 bases at J, with 15 bases between. The CDR3 spans 13 residues. CDR3: CASSIPGGTEQYF. The CDR3 nucleotides read TGCGCCAGCAGCATACCCGGCGGGACCGAGCAGTACTTC.

The chain carries TRBV11-2 and TRBJ2-3; 8 bases fit TRBD1. The CDR3 is 17 amino acids. Trimming at V came to 2 bases and at J to 5 bases, leaving 12 bases not matched to a gene. The germline V gene has CDR1 SGHAT and CDR2 FQNNGV. CDR3 region: CASSLKFSGGQRDTQYF. In DNA form, the CDR3 reads TGTGCCAGCAGCTTAAAATTCTCAGGGGGCCAGAGAGATACGCAGTATTTT.

Here the CDR3 DNA reads TGTGCCAGCTCACCGGGACAGGGGACCTACGAGCAGTACTTC. Its translation is CASSPGQGTYEQYF. The chain couples TRBV18 to TRBJ2-7; TRBD1 matches at 10 bases. The germline V gene has CDR1 KGHSH and CDR2 LQKENI. The CDR3 is made up of 14 amino acids. V lost 3 bases to trimming and J lost 2 bases; unmatched junction nucleotides: 1.

The chain carries TRBV6-6 and TRBJ2-1, with 8 positions matching TRBD2. J gave up 4 bases and V 7 bases, and 9 bases lay outside the gene matches. Germline-derived CDR1 and CDR2 are MNHNY and SVGAGI (reference sequence). This CDR3 region has 15 residues. CDR3 sequence: CASTTRVAGYNEQFF. In nucleotides, the CDR3 is TGTGCCAGCACCACCAGGGTAGCGGGGTACAATGAGCAGTTCTTC.

The rearrangement uses TRBV7-2 and TRBJ1-6; a weak D match, TRBD1 (6 bases). Trimming removed 3 bases at V and 5 bases at J, with 11 bases between. The CDR3 contains 15 residues. Germline CDR1 and CDR2: SGHTA and FQGNSA. Here the CDR3 reads CASSFKGGDNSPLHF. The CDR3 DNA follows: TGTGCCAGCAGCTTCAAGGGGGGGGATAATTCACCCCTCCACTTT.

This clone has only a few counts. This sequence joins TRBV10-1 and TRBJ2-7; 10 bases line up with TRBD2. CDR1 is WNHNN and CDR2 is SYGVQD in the germline V gene (reference sequence). The CDR3 loop spans 15 amino acids. Losses at the gene ends were 5 bases for V and 0 bases for J; bases not matched to a gene: 4. CDR3 sequence (DNA): TGCGCCAGCAGTCCCAGCGGGGGGGGCTCCTACGAGCAGTACTTC. It encodes CASSPSGGGSYEQYF.

This clone was seen more than once but under ten times. The V and J genes are TRBV7-2 and TRBJ2-3, with TRBD2 matching 14 bases. Looked up from germline, CDR1 is SGHTA and CDR2 is FQGNSA. There are 16 residues in the CDR3. J was trimmed by 4 bases and V by 1 base; bases with no gene match: 1. The CDR3 spells CASSLGLAGGADTQYF. The CDR3 nucleotides are TGTGCCAGCAGCTTAGGACTAGCGGGGGGGGCAGATACGCAGTATTTT.

The chain joins TRBV5-4 to TRBJ1-6, with 7 bases identical to TRBD1. The CDR3 totals 15 residues. The V and J ends lost 5 bases and 7 bases, in that order; junction bases with no gene match: 9. Germline CDR1 and CDR2: SGHNT and YYREEE (reference sequence). CDR3 sequence: CASSYPGQPNSPLHF. The CDR3 region has the DNA TGTGCCAGCAGTTATCCGGGACAGCCAAATTCACCCCTCCACTTT. The entire variable domain, with the rest obtained from reference TRBV5-4 and TRBJ1-6, is as follows: ETGVTQSPTHLIKTRGQQVTLRCSSQSGHNTVSWYQQALGQGPQFIFQYYREEENGRGNFPPRFSGLQFPNYSSELNVNALELDDSALYLCASSYPGQPNSPLHFGNGTRLTVT.

The genes are TRBV10-3 and TRBJ1-1; 10 bases match TRBD1. The V gene's germline CDR1 is ENHRY and CDR2 SYGVKD. CDR3 length: 14 amino acids. V trimming: 6 bases; J trimming: 5 bases; junction bases outside the gene matches: 6. This CDR3 reads CAIRTGGGRTEAFF. The CDR3 DNA reads as TGTGCCATCAGGACAGGGGGCGGGCGGACTGAAGCTTTCTTT.

This chain uses TRBV19 with TRBJ1-5, with 9 bases identical to TRBD1. Unmatched junction bases numbered 13, after V lost 4 bases and J lost 0 bases. CDR1 and CDR2 from the germline V gene are LNHDA and SQIVND (reference sequence). CDR3 size: 19 residues. CDR3 residues: CASSTLPGQGPHSNQPQHF. CDR3 sequence (DNA): TGTGCCAGTAGTACCCTCCCGGGACAGGGTCCCCATAGCAATCAGCCCCAGCATTTT.

The rearrangement links TRBV6-5 to TRBJ1-3; D may be TRBD1 (5 bases). This CDR3 comprises 14 residues. V was cut by 6 bases and J by 4 bases, with 13 bases left in between. Germline values: CDR1 MNHEY, CDR2 SVGAGI. The CDR3 spells CASSPGGWGNTIYF. The CDR3 region has the DNA TGTGCCAGCAGCCCCGGGGGTTGGGGAAACACCATATATTTT.

The rearrangement uses TRBV19 and TRBJ1-2; no firm D call. Germline V gene sequence: CDR1 LNHDA, CDR2 SQIVND (reference sequence). The V and J ends lost 1 base and 0 bases respectively, with 6 bases between them. The CDR3 loop spans 14 amino acids. The CDR3 region has the DNA TGTGCCAGTAGTATAGGCCGAGCTAACTATGGCTACACCTTC. Translation gives CASSIGRANYGYTF.

V and J are TRBV29-1 and TRBJ1-2, with 8 bases matching TRBD1. CDR1 SQVTM and CDR2 ANQGSEA come from the germline V gene. V dropped 6 bases and J dropped 0; count of bases not matched to a gene: 15. The CDR3 has 17 residues. The DNA of the CDR3 is TGCAGCGTGGGGGGAACTGGGACAGGAGGCGCTAACTATGGCTACACCTTC. Translated, it gives CSVGGTGTGGANYGYTF.